Below are 8 T cell receptor beta chains sequenced from a single sample in a study of naive and memory T cell subsets. Both TRBC1 and TRBC2 were covered by a beta constant-region primer of two equimolar oligonucleotides. Ligated cDNA was amplified by four rounds of PCR with nested alpha and beta constant-region primers and SP2. A single record per CDR3 protein comes from TCRdb applying MiXCR to the UMI-ligation and nested PCR reads. This sample has under 3,500 distinct CDR3 sequences; around 4.9% occur once, and the top ten carry approximately 32%. Sequencing input: CD4+ TEMRA cells from blood. Subset: effector memory re-expressing CD45RA, CD45RA+ CD27-. These receptors all come from a human donor in good health.

The chain carries TRBV7-2 and TRBJ1-4; 9 bases align to TRBD1. V dropped 5 bases and J dropped 7; count of bases not matched to a gene: 5. Per germline, CDR1 SGHTA and CDR2 FQGNSA. The CDR3 extends over 14 amino acids. CDR3 DNA: TGTGCCAGCAGCCCGGACAGGGGCAGTGAAAAACTGTTTTTT. This codes for CASSPDRGSEKLFF.

By sample fraction, this clonotype is large. The chain combines TRBV7-3 with TRBJ2-1; TRBD2 is a possible D gene (5 bases). Trimming pared 2 bases from V and 4 bases from J, leaving 12 bases between. In germline, CDR1 is SGHTA, CDR2 FQGTGA. The CDR3 totals 15 residues. The CDR3 sequence is CASSLAGWQYNEQFF. The CDR3 nucleotides are TGTGCCAGCAGCTTAGCGGGCTGGCAATACAATGAGCAGTTCTTC.

In this sample, this clonotype turned up many times. The genes are TRBV7-2 and TRBJ2-1; a possible D gene is TRBD1 (6 bases). The V and J ends lost 2 bases and 1 base respectively, with 12 bases between them. Germline V gene data show CDR1 as SGHTA and CDR2 as FQGNSA. The length of the CDR3 is 16 residues. CDR3 in amino acids: CASSLSKGVSYNEQFF. The CDR3 DNA is TGTGCCAGCAGCTTATCGAAGGGGGTTTCCTACAATGAGCAGTTCTTC.

This clonotype was counted ten times or more. This chain connects TRBV6-5 to TRBJ2-3, with 14 bases that match TRBD2. This CDR3 is built from 23 residues. Trimming at V came to 6 bases and at J to 0 bases, leaving 23 bases not matched to a gene. CDR1 is MNHEY and CDR2 is SVGAGI in the germline V gene. The CDR3 DNA sequence: TGTGCCAGCAGCCCGGGACTAGCGGGAGTCTACTTCCAACCACTAACTAGCACAGATACGCAGTATTTT. Amino acid sequence: CASSPGLAGVYFQPLTSTDTQYF.

This clonotype was seen ten or more times. The chain joins TRBV12-3 or TRBV12-4 to TRBJ1-1; tentative D call: TRBD1 (6 bases). The CDR3 consists of 14 residues. The V end was cut by 5 bases, the J end by 4 bases, with 14 bases between. The CDR3 reads CASSPRGGRTEAFF. The DNA of the CDR3 is TGTGCCAGCAGTCCCCGGGGGGGCCGCACTGAAGCTTTCTTT.

This clonotype was seen repeatedly, ten times or more. This chain links TRBV3-1 with TRBJ2-2; 13 nucleotides line up with TRBD2. Per the germline V gene, CDR1 is LGHDT and CDR2 is YNNKEL (reference sequence). The ends lost 5 bases at V and 3 bases at J; junction bases unmatched: 3. The CDR3 totals 16 residues. CDR3 residues: CASSTTSGRYTGELFF. The CDR3 nucleotides are TGTGCCAGCAGCACGACTAGCGGGAGGTACACCGGGGAGCTGTTTTTT. Filled out from reference TRBV3-1 and TRBJ2-2, the complete variable domain reads DTAVSQTPKYLVTQMGNDKSIKCEQNLGHDTMYWYKQDSKKFLKIMFSYNNKELIINETVPNRFSPKSPDKAHLNLHINSLELGDSAVYFCASSTTSGRYTGELFFGEGSRLTVL.

In its sample, this clonotype was seen many times. The chain joins TRBV29-1 to TRBJ1-2; D is unresolved. The germline V and J ends were trimmed by 7 bases and 8 bases, with 14 bases remaining between them. The germline V gene has CDR1 SQVTM and CDR2 ANQGSEA. The length of the CDR3 is 11 residues. The CDR3 loop is CSAGSARGYTF. In DNA, the CDR3 is TGCAGCGCTGGAAGCGCTCGGGGCTACACCTTC.

This clonotype was seen ten or more times. The V gene is TRBV7-8, the J gene TRBJ2-1; D is unclear. This CDR3 has 13 residues. The V end was cut by 5 bases, the J end by 5 bases, with 10 bases between. Germline assignment: CDR1 SGHVS and CDR2 FQNEAQ. CDR3 nucleotide sequence: TGTGCCAGCAGCCACGGACGGAACAATGAGCAGTTCTTC. It yields the protein CASSHGRNNEQFF. Full variable domain (rest looked up from reference TRBV7-8 and TRBJ2-1): GAGVSQSPRYKVAKRGQDVALRCDPISGHVSLFWYQQALGQGPEFLTYFQNEAQLDKSGLPSDRFFAERPEGSVSTLKIQRTQQEDSAVYLCASSHGRNNEQFFGPGTRLTVL.